These 19 T cell receptor beta chains share one sample of origin, sequenced in a study of T-cell reconstitution after alpha-beta-depleted transplantation in children. The authors prepared the TCRbeta library with unique molecular identifiers. TCRdb re-analysed the PCR reads in MiXCR, keeping a single row per CDR3 protein. The sample contains some 78,000 distinct CDR3 sequences, less than 15% of which appear only once. Material: PBMCs, mostly from graft donor cells, obtained 180 days after TCRalphabeta/CD19-depleted stem cell transplant. These receptors were taken from a male patient between 2 and 10 years old who had a stem cell transplant for acute lymphoblastic leukemia, so the T cells may come from the graft donor.

The chain recombines TRBV20-1 with TRBJ1-2; D is unresolved. V gave up 8 bases and J gave up 3 bases, with 13 bases separating them. The CDR3 covers 12 residues. Per the germline V gene, CDR1 is DFQATT and CDR2 is SNEGSKA (reference sequence). CDR3 nucleotide sequence: TGCAGTCCGCCGAGAGTCGACTATGGCTACACCTTC. Amino acid sequence: CSPPRVDYGYTF.

This rearrangement joins TRBV20-1 to TRBJ2-3; 8 nucleotides line up with TRBD1. After removal of 6 bases from V and 6 bases from J, the junction contained 11 bases not matched to a gene. The CDR3 is made up of 14 amino acids. Germline values: CDR1 DFQATT, CDR2 SNEGSKA (reference sequence). The CDR3 spells CSAPPGQESDTQYF. CDR3 nucleotide sequence: TGCAGTGCCCCCCCGGGACAGGAGAGTGATACGCAGTATTTT.

The rearrangement uses TRBV6-5 and TRBJ2-1; 11 nucleotides align to TRBD1. V shed 2 bases and J 1 base; nucleotides not matched to a gene: 4. Per the germline V gene, CDR1 is MNHEY and CDR2 is SVGAGI. The CDR3 is 17 amino acids. The CDR3 reads CASSYTGTGGSYNEQFF. CDR3 coding DNA: TGTGCCAGCAGTTACACCGGGACAGGGGGTTCCTACAATGAGCAGTTCTTC.

The sample holds a few counts of this clonotype. The chain joins TRBV9 to TRBJ2-2, with TRBD1 as a possible D gene (7 bases). Germline V CDR1 and CDR2: SGDLS, YYNGEE. The length of the CDR3 is 16 residues. V was pared by 3 bases and J by 9 bases, with 21 bases between. The CDR3 DNA sequence: TGTGCCAGCAGCGCGAGGAGACAGGGACTTACTAGGGAGCTGTTTTTT. Amino acid sequence: CASSARRQGLTRELFF.

The chain uses TRBV7-9 and TRBJ2-5; D might be TRBD1 (6 bases). Germline V gene lookup returns CDR1 SEHNR and CDR2 FQNEAQ (reference sequence). V dropped 5 bases and J dropped 5 bases, with 21 bases sitting between them. There are 16 residues in the CDR3. CDR3 in DNA: TGTGCCAGCAGCCTCGTCGGGACATTACTAACGGAGACCCAGTACTTC. This sequence encodes CASSLVGTLLTETQYF.

This clonotype was recorded a few times. CDR3 sequence reads: CASRSDGAGELFF. The CDR3, as DNA: TGTGCCAGCAGGTCGGATGGGGCCGGGGAGCTGTTTTTT. The V call is TRBV7-2, the J call TRBJ2-2; D not certain. The CDR3 length is 13 residues. Trimming removed 6 bases at V and 6 bases at J, with 11 bases between. Germline V gene sequence: CDR1 SGHTA, CDR2 FQGNSA.

V and J are TRBV28 and TRBJ2-6, with 7 bases that match TRBD2. The CDR3 is 16 amino acids. Germline V gene sequence: CDR1 MDHEN, CDR2 SYDVKM. V shed 5 bases, J shed 4 bases, and the junction held 8 bases outside the gene matches. The CDR3 nucleotides read TGTGCCAGCAGTCTCCTGGGGGGGGTAGGGGCCAACGTCCTGACTTTC. Translating it yields CASSLLGGVGANVLTF.

A few counts support this clonotype. The V call is TRBV6-1, the J call TRBJ2-3, with TRBD2 matching 7 bases. The germline V gene encodes CDR1 MNHNS and CDR2 SASEGT. After removal of 6 bases from V and 5 bases from J, the junction contained 5 bases not matched to a gene. The CDR3 runs to 13 residues. The DNA for the CDR3 is TGTGCCAGCAGGGACTGGGAGGGAGATACGCAGTATTTT. Amino acid sequence: CASRDWEGDTQYF.

A few counts support this clonotype. The V call is TRBV4-3, the J call TRBJ2-5, with D perhaps matching TRBD1 (6 bases). CDR3 size: 17 residues. The ends were cut back, 0 bases at V and 2 bases at J, with 16 bases in the middle. Germline assignment: CDR1 LGHNA and CDR2 YSLEER. CDR3 bases: TGCGCCAGCAGCCAAGAAGGAAGGGGACAACCTCAAGAGACCCAGTACTTC. This encodes CASSQEGRGQPQETQYF.

This sequence joins TRBV7-2 and TRBJ1-6; 8 bases agree with TRBD1. CDR1 is SGHTA, CDR2 FQGNSA, per germline. The CDR3 consists of 14 residues. V trimming: 4 bases; J trimming: 7 bases; junction bases outside the gene matches: 3. The CDR3 DNA reads as TGTGCCAGCAGCTCCGGGACAGGCAATTCACCCCTCCACTTT. It yields the protein CASSSGTGNSPLHF.

This clonotype was counted ten times or more. A junction boundary mismatches the germline segment, possibly from a read error. The V gene is TRBV7-2, the J gene TRBJ1-1; D is perhaps TRBD1 (6 bases). Germline CDR1 reads SGHTA; CDR2 reads FQGNSA. The CDR3 extends over 14 amino acids. The CDR3 nucleotides read TGTGCCAGCAGTTTAGACAGGACGAACACTGAAGCTTTCTTT. Protein sequence: CASSLDRTNTEAFF. Variable domain in full (rest from reference TRBV7-2 and TRBJ1-1): GAGVSQSPSNKVTEKGKDVELRCDPISGHTALYWYRQSLGQGLEFLIYFQGNSAPDKSGLPSDRFSAERTGGSVSTLTIQRTQQEDSAVYLCASSLDRTNTEAFFGQGTRLTVV.

Many counts were recorded for this clonotype. The chain recombines TRBV5-1 with TRBJ2-4; 9 bases line up with TRBD1. Germline V CDR1 and CDR2: SGHRS, YFSETQ. Unmatched junction bases numbered 10, after V lost 8 bases and J lost 7 bases. The length of the CDR3 is 14 residues. CDR3 amino acids: CASNGGQGANIQYF. The CDR3 DNA follows: TGCGCCAGTAACGGGGGACAGGGTGCGAACATTCAGTACTTC.

This chain links TRBV20-1 with TRBJ1-1; D possibly corresponds to TRBD1 (5 bases). Trimming took off 0 bases at V and 1 base at J, with 6 bases between the two ends. The germline CDR1 and CDR2 sequences are DFQATT and SNEGSKA (reference sequence). This CDR3 has 13 amino acids. The DNA of the CDR3 is TGCAGTGCTAGAGATACAGGGAACACTGAAGCTTTCTTT. Translated, it gives CSARDTGNTEAFF.

This clonotype appeared a few times. The chain couples TRBV27 to TRBJ2-3; D is undetermined. CDR1 is MNHEY, CDR2 SMNVEV, per germline (reference sequence). The CDR3 runs 16 residues. The germline V and J ends were trimmed by 3 bases and 6 bases, with 19 bases remaining between them. The DNA for the CDR3 is TGTGCCAGCAGTTTTAGCCCGAACGTCCTCCACGATACGCAGTATTTT. Translating it yields CASSFSPNVLHDTQYF.

The chain links TRBV18 to TRBJ1-5; D gene ambiguous. V was clipped by 6 bases and J by 8 bases, with 11 bases between them. CDR1 and CDR2 from the germline V gene are KGHSH and LQKENI. The CDR3 consists of 12 residues. The CDR3 DNA sequence: TGTGCCAGCTCGCGCGACCCGGAGCCCCAGCATTTT. It codes for CASSRDPEPQHF.

V is TRBV10-3 and J is TRBJ1-5; D is ambiguous. This CDR3 has 13 residues. Trimming took 5 bases from V and 3 from J, leaving 8 bases between them. Per germline, CDR1 ENHRY and CDR2 SYGVKD. DNA of the CDR3: TGTGCCATCAGTCAGAAAGACAATCAGCCCCAGCATTTT. Translation: CAISQKDNQPQHF.

This clonotype was counted ten times or more. CDR3 bases: TGCAGTGCCCCCACGGAGGGGTTGGGAACAGATACGCAGTATTTT. Encoded protein: CSAPTEGLGTDTQYF. This chain links TRBV20-1 with TRBJ2-3, with a possible D match to TRBD2 (6 bases). Germline CDR1 reads DFQATT; CDR2 reads SNEGSKA (reference sequence). This CDR3 has 15 amino acids. V lost 6 bases and J 3 bases, leaving 19 bases between the germline ends.

V is TRBV6-1 and J is TRBJ2-3; D is possibly TRBD2 (5 bases). The V and J ends lost 1 base and 7 bases respectively, with 6 bases between them. The CDR3 has 12 amino acids. The germline CDR1 and CDR2 sequences are MNHNS and SASEGT. DNA for the CDR3: TGTGCCAGCAGTGAAGGAGGGTATACGCAGTATTTT. Residues: CASSEGGYTQYF.

This clonotype was seen repeatedly, ten times or more. This chain links TRBV27 with TRBJ2-7; tentatively, D is TRBD1 (6 bases). The CDR3 loop spans 14 amino acids. Germline CDR1 and CDR2: MNHEY and SMNVEV (reference sequence). Trimming took off 3 bases at V and 1 base at J, with 10 bases between the two ends. CDR3 nucleotides: TGTGCCAGCAGTTTGACAGGAGCATCCTACGAGCAGTACTTC. This translates into CASSLTGASYEQYF.